The T cell receptor beta chain described here comes from a study of sequential checkpoint blockade in melanoma. Study background: Both treatment sequences were followed by maintenance nivolumab.

The CDR3 has 15 amino acids. V lost 4 bases, J lost 1 base, and 11 bases lay in between. Germline assignment: CDR1 MNHEY and CDR2 SMNVEV (reference sequence). Using immunoSEQ multiplex PCR, the repertoire was profiled, and TCRdb retains in-frame clones only, with some absent. The sample holds some 19,000 clones; approximately 81% are singletons and the top ten take almost 35%. Specified treatment: randomized to nivolumab then ipilimumab (arm A) or the reverse (arm B). From thawed PBMCs, live CD3+CD8+ cells negative for CD19 and CD56 were sorted. The chain has TRBV27 and TRBJ2-1, with a possible D match to TRBD2 (6 bases). Sequenced material: CD8+ T cells sorted from blood (inferred from file names), taken from a patient given nivolumab and ipilimumab in sequence. This clonotype originated in a human donor with melanoma. CDR3 in amino acids: CASSSPGLSYNEQFF. Here the CDR3 DNA reads TGTGCCAGCAGTTCCCCGGGACTGTCCTACAATGAGCAGTTCTTC.